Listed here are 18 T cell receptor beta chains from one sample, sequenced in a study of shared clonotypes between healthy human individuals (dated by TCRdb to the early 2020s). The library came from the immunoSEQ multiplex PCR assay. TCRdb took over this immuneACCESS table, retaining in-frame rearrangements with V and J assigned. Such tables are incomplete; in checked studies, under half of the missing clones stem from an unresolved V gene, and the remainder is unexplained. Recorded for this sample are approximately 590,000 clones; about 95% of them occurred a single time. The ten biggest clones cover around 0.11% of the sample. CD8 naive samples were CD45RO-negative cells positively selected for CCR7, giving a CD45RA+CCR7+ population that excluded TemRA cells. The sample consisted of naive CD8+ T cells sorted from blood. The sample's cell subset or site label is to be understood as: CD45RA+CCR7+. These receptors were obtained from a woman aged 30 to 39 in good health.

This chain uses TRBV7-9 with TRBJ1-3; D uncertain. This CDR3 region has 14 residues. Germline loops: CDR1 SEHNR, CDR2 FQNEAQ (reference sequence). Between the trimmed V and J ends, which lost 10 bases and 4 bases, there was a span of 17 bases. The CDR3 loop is CATLVDGSGNTIYF. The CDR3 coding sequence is TGTGCCACCCTCGTGGACGGGTCCGGAAACACCATATATTTT.

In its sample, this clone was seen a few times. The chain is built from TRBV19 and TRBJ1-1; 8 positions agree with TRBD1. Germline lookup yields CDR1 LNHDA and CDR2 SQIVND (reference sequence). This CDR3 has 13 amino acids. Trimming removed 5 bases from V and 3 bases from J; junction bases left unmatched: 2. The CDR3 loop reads CASSEQGDTEAFF. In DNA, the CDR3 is TGTGCCAGTAGTGAACAGGGGGACACTGAAGCTTTCTTT.

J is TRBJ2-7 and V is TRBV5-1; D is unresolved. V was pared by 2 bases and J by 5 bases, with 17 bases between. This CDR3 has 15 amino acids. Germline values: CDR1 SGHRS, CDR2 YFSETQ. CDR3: CASSFYGPRGDEQYF. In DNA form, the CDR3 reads TGCGCCAGCAGCTTCTACGGGCCACGAGGAGACGAGCAGTACTTC.

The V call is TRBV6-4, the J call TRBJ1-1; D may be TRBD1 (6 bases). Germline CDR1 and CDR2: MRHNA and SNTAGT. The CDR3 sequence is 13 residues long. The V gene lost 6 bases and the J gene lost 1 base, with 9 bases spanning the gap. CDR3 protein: CASRPTGNTEAFF. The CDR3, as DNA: TGTGCCAGCAGGCCGACAGGGAACACTGAAGCTTTCTTT.

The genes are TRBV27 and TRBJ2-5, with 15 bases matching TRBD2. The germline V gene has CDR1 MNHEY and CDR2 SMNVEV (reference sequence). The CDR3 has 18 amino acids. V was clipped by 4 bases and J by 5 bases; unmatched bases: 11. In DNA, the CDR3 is TGTGCCAGCAGTTCGGGACTAGCGGGAGGACCTCGGGGTGAGACCCAGTACTTC. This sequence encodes CASSSGLAGGPRGETQYF.

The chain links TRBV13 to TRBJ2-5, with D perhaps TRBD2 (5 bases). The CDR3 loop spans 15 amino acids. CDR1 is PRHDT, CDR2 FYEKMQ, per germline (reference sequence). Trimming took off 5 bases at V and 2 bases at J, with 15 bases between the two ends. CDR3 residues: CASSLTFTGQETQYF. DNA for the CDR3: TGTGCCAGCAGCCTAACCTTTACGGGGCAAGAGACCCAGTACTTC.

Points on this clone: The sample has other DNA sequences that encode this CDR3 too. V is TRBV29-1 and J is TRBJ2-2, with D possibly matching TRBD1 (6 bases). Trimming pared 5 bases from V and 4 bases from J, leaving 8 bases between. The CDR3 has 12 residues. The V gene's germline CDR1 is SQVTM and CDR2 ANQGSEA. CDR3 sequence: CSVTGSTGELFF. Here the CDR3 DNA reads TGCAGCGTTACAGGGTCCACCGGGGAGCTGTTTTTT.

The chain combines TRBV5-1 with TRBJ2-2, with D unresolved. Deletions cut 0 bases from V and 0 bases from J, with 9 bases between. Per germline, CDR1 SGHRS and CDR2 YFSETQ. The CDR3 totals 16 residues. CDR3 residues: CASSLATAPNTGELFF. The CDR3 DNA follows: TGCGCCAGCAGCTTGGCCACAGCCCCGAACACCGGGGAGCTGTTTTTT.

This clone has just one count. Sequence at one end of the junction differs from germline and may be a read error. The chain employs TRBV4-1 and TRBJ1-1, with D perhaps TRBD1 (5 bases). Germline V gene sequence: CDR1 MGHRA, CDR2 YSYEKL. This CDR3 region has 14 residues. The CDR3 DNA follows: TGCGCCAGCAGCCACCGGGGCGCAAACACTGAAGTTTTCTTT. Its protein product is CASSHRGANTEVFF.

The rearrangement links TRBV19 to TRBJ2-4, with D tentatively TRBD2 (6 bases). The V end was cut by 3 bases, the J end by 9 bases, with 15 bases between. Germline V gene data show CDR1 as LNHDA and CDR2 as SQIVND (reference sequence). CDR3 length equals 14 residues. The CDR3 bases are TGTGCCAGTAGTATCGACCCCACCGGGGGCATTCAGTACTTC. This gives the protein CASSIDPTGGIQYF. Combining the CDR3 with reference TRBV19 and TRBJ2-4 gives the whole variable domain DGGITQSPKYLFRKEGQNVTLSCEQNLNHDAMYWYRQDPGQGLRLIYYSQIVNDFQKGDIAEGYSVSREKKESFPLTVTSAQKNPTAFYLCASSIDPTGGIQYFGAGTRLSVL.

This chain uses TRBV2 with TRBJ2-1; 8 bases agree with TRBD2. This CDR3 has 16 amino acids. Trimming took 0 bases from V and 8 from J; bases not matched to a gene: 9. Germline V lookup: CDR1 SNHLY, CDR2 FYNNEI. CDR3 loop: CASSEAQTSARDEQFF. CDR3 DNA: TGTGCCAGCAGTGAAGCGCAGACTAGCGCGAGGGATGAGCAGTTCTTC.

CDR3 DNA: TGTGCCAGCAACACAGGGGAGGACATTCAGTACTTC. Its protein product is CASNTGEDIQYF. This chain links TRBV7-9 with TRBJ2-4, with D perhaps TRBD1 (7 bases). Germline CDR1 is SEHNR and CDR2 is FQNEAQ (reference sequence). V lost 7 bases to trimming and J lost 8 bases, with 12 bases between them. The CDR3 contains 12 residues. Together with reference TRBV7-9 and TRBJ2-4, the CDR3 gives the full variable domain: DTGVSQNPRHKITKRGQNVTFRCDPISEHNRLYWYRQTLGQGPEFLTYFQNEAQLEKSRLLSDRFSAERPKGSFSTLEIQRTEQGDSAMYLCASNTGEDIQYFGAGTRLSVL.

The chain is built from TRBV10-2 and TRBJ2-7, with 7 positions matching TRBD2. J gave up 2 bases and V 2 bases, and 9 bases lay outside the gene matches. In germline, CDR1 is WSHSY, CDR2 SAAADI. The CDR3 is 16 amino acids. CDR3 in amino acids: CASSEGGAGEPYEQYF. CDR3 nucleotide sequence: TGCGCCAGCAGTGAGGGTGGTGCGGGAGAGCCCTACGAGCAGTACTTC.

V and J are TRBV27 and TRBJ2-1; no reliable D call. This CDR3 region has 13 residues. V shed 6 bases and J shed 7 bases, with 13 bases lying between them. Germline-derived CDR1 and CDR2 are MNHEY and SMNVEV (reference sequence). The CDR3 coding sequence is TGTGCCAGCAGCCGCTTCTTATGGAATGAGCAGTTCTTC. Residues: CASSRFLWNEQFF.

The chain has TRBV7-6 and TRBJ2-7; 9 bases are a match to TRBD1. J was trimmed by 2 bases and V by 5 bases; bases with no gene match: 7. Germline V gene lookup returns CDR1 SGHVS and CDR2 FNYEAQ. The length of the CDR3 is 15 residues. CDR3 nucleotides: TGTGCCAGCAGCAGCGGGACAGGGAGGGCCTACGAGCAGTACTTC. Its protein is CASSSGTGRAYEQYF.

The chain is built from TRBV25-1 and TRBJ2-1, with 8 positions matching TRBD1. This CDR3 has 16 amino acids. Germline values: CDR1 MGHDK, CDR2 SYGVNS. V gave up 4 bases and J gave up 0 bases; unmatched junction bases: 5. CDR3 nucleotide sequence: TGTGCCAGCAGTGTAACAGGGGGGTTCTCCTACAATGAGCAGTTCTTC. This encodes CASSVTGGFSYNEQFF.

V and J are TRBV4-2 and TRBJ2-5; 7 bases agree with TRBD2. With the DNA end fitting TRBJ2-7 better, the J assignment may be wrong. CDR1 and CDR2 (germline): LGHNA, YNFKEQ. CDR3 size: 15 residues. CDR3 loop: CASSPASGMYYEQYF. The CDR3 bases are TGTGCCAGCAGCCCCGCCAGCGGGATGTACTACGAGCAGTACTTC.

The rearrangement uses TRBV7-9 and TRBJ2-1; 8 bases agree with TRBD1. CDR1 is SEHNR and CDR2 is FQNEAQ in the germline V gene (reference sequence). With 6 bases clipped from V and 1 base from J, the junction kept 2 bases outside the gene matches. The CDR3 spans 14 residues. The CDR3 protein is CASSDRGSYNEQFF. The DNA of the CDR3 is TGTGCCAGCAGTGACAGGGGATCCTACAATGAGCAGTTCTTC.